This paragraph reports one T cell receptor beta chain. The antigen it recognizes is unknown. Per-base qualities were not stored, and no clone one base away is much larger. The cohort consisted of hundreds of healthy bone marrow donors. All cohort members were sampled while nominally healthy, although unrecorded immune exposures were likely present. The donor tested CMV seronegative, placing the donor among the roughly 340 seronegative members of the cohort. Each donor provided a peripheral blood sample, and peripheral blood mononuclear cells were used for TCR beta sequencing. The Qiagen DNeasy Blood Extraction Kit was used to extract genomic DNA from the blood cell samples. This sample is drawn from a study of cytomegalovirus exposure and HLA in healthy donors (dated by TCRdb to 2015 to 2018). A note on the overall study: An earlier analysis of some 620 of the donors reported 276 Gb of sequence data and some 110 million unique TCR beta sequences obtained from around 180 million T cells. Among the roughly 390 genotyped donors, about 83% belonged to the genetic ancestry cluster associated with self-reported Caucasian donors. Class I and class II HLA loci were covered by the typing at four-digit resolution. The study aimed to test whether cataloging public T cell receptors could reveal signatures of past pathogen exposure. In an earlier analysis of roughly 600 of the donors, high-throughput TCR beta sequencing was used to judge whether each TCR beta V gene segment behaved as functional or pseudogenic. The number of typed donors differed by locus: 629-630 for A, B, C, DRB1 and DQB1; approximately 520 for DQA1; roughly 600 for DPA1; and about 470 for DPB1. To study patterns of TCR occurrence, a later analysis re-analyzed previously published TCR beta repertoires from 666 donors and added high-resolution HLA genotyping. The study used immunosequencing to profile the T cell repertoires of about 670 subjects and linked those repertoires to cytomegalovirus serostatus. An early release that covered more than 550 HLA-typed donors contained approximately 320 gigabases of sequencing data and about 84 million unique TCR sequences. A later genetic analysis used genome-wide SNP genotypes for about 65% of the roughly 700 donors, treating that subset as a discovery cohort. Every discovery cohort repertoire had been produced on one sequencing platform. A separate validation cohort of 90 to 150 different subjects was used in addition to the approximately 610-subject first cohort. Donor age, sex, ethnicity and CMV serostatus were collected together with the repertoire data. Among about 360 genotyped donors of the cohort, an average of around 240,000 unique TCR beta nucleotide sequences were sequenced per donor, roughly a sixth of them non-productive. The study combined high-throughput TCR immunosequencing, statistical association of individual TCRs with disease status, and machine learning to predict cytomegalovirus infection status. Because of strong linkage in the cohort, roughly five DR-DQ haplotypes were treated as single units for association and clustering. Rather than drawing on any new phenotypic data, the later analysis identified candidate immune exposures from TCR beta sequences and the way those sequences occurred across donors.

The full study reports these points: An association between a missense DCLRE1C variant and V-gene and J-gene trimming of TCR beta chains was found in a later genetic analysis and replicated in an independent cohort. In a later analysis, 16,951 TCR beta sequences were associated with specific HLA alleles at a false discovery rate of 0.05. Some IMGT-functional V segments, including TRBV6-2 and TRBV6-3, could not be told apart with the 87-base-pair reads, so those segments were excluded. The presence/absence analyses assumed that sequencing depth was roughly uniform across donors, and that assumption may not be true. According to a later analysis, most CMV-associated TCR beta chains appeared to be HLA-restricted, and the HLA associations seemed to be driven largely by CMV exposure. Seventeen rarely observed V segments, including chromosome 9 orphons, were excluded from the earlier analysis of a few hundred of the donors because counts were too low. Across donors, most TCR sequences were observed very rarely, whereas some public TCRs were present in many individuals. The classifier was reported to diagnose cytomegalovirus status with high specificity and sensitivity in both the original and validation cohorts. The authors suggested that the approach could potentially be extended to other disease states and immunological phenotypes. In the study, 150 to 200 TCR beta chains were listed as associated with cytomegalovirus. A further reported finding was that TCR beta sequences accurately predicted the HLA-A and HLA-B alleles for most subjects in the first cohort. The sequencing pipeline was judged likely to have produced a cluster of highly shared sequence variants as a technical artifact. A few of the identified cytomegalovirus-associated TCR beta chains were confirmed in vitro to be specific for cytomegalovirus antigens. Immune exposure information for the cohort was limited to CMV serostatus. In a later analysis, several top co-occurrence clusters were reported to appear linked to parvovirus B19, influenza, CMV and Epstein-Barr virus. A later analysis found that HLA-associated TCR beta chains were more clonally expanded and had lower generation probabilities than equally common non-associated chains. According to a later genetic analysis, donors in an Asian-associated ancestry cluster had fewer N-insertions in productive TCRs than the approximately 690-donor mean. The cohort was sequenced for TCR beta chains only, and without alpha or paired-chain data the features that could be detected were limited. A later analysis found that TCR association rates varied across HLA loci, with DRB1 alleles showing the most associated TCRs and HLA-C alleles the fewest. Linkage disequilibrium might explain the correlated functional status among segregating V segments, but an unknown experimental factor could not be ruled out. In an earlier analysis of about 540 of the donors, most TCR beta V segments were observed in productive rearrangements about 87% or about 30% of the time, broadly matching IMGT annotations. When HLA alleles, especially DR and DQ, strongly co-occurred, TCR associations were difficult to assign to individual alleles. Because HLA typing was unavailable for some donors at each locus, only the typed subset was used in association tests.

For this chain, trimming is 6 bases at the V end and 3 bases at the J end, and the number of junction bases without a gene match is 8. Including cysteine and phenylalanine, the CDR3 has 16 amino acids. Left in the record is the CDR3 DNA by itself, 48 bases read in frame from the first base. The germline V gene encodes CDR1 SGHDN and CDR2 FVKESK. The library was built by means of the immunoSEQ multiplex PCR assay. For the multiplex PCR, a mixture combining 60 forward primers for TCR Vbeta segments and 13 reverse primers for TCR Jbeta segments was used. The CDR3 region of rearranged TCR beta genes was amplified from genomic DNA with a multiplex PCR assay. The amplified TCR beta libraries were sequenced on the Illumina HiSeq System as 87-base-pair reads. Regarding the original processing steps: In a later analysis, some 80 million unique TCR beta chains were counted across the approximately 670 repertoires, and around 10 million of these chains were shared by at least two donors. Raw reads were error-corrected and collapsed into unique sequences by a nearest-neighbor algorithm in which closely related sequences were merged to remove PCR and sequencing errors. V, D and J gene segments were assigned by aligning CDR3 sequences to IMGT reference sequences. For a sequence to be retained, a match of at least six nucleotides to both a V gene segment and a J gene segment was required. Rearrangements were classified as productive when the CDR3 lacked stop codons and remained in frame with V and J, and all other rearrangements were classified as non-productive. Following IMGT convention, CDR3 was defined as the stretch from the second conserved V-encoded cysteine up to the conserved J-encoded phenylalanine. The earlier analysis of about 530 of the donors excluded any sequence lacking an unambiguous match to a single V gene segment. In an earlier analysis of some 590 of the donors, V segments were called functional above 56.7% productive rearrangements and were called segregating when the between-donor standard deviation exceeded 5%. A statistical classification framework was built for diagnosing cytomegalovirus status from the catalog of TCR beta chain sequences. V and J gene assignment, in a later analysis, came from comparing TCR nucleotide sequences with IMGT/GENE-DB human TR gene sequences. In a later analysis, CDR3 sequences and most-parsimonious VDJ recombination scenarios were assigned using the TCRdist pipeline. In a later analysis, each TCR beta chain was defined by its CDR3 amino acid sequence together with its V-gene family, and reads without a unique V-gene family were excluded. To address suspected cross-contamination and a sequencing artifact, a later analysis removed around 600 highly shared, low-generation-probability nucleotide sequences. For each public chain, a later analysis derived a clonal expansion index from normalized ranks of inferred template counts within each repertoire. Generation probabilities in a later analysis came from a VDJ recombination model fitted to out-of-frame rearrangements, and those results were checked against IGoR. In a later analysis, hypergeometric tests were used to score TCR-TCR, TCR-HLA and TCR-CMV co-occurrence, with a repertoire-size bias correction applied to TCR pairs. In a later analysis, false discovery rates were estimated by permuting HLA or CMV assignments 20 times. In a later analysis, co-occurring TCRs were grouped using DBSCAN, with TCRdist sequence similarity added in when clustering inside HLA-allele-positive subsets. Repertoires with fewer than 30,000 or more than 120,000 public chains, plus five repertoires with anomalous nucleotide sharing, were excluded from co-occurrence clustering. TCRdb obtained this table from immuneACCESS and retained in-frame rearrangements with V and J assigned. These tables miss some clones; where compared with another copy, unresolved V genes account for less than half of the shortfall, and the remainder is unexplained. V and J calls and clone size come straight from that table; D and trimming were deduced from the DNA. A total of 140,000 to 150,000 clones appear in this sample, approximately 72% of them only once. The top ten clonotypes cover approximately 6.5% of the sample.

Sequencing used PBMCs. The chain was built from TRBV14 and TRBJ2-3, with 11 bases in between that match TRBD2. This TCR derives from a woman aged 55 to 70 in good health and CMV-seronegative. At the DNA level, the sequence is TGTGCCAGCAGTCATTTAGCGGGAGGGGCGACAGATACGCAGTATTTT. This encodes CASSHLAGGATDTQYF.